The present entry profiles one TCR beta chain with its context. Its target is unknown. Trimming took 5 bases from V and 3 from J, leaving 8 bases between them. The CDR3 contains 12 residues. Germline V gene sequence: CDR1 MNHNY, CDR2 SVGAGI (reference sequence). This sample was taken from a study of B cell selection in AIRE deficiency. General study points: CDR3s were shorter in shared Treg sequences, reflecting few non-templated nucleotide insertions.

Regulatory T cells were sorted as CD4+CD25hiCD127low/negative cells. Libraries were prepared by immunoSEQ multiplex PCR; TCRdb keeps only in-frame clonotypes and omits some of them. The sample records tens of thousands of clones, less than 95% being singletons. The sequencing input was Tregs sorted from PBMCs. J is TRBJ2-7 and V is TRBV6-6; D is ambiguous. The sequence derives from a human donor with AIRE deficiency. The CDR3 protein is CASSPQDYEQYF. In DNA form, the CDR3 reads TGTGCCAGCAGTCCTCAAGACTACGAGCAGTACTTC.